The clone carrying this T cell receptor beta chain came up a few times. This specimen comes from a study of blood T cell repertoires in COVID-19. In the study overall: Material from acute and convalescent COVID-19 was sourced from the United States, Italy and Spain. In each case, the material was cDNA or gDNA derived from T cells, B-cell-depleted T cells, or PBMCs.

Authors' methods: Amplification of reference gene primers was used by the study to estimate nucleated cell counts. Sequencing was performed with immunoSEQ multiplex PCR; in TCRdb, only in-frame clones are kept and a portion is missing. V, J and clone size reflect that table, while D and trimming were determined from the DNA. This table holds a few hundred thousand clones, around nine tenths found once. Trimming removed 6 bases from V and 4 bases from J, with 12 bases in between. The germline gives CDR1 MDHEN, CDR2 SYDVKM. The CDR3 contains 14 residues. The sample taken for sequencing was peripheral blood. The chain employs TRBV28 and TRBJ1-4; D ambiguous. The TCR sequence derives from a man in his sixties who had recovered from COVID-19. CDR3 region: CASSTVGFNEKLFF. The CDR3 region has the DNA TGTGCCAGCAGCACAGTGGGTTTTAATGAAAAACTGTTTTTT.